The present TCR beta chain was sequenced within a study of T cell responses to AZD1222 COVID-19 vaccine (dated by TCRdb to about 2021). Regarding the complete study: AZD1222 recipients whose second dose came at about 4 weeks and those whose second dose came at about 12 weeks were combined into one group, since spike-specific TCR depth and breadth did not differ between the two schedules. Trial participants were enrolled into age subgroups of 18-55, 56-69 and 70-plus years, which contained roughly 140, 27 and 60 TCR-sequenced participants, respectively. A total of approximately 240 trial participants underwent TCR sequencing, of whom approximately 200 had received two doses of AZD1222 and 26 had received two doses of the MenACWY control vaccine.

The CDR3 regions of human TCRbeta chains were analyzed by immunosequencing. Concerning the study's data processing: Repertoire TCRs were matched against a reference library of SARS-CoV-2-specific TCRs generated with the MIRA antigen-specificity platform. Breadth was defined as the fraction of unique TCRs that were SARS-CoV-2-associated. Depth was defined as the fraction of total T cells that were SARS-CoV-2-associated. Using the MIRA data, every spike-specific TCR was mapped to the spike region that the TCR reacted to and assigned to either a CD4 or a CD8 class. Log10-transformed breadth and depth values were compared by one-way ANOVA with Sidak's multiple comparisons tests. TCRdb retrieved this table from immuneACCESS and kept in-frame rearrangements only. Not all clones are present; in checked studies, unresolved V genes account for under half, and no reason is known for the remainder. V and J calls and clone size come straight from that table; D and trimming were deduced from the DNA. A total of some 110,000 clones appear in this sample, 80% to 90% of them only once. The ten largest clones take up about 3% of the sample.

Overall study outcomes, separate from this receptor: Vaccine-associated CD4 TCRs spanned the whole spike protein, with dominant responses in regions 160-218 and 743-854. Because no day 14 peak-response samples were available, repertoires were characterized only after the peak T cell response. Only five to seven AZD1222 recipients were SARS-CoV-2 seropositive at baseline, limiting conclusions about previously exposed vaccinees. After two AZD1222 doses, both the breadth and the depth of spike-specific TCRs were significantly higher than at day 0 and than in MenACWY recipients. Epitopes outside the regions mutated in the B.1.351 and B.1.1.7 variants were reportedly recognized by nearly half of the unique spike-specific TCRs. In the small 56-69-year group, the increase in depth fell short of significance, most likely because of low power. Most participants were white British and females outnumbered males, and the authors suggested that clonal diversity may have been underestimated.

In the case of this clone: Its antigen is currently not known. No base qualities exist here, and no much larger clone lies one base off it.

The time point label for this specimen denotes: baseline before first vaccination. Vaccinee samples were obtained from the UK trials COV001 and COV002, which included a single-blind randomized controlled phase 2/3 trial of AZD1222 (ChAdOx1 nCoV-19) in healthy adults. Trial participant PBMC samples were collected at day 0 and day 28 after the second dose for TCRbeta chain sequencing. The CDR3 starts with the cysteine, ends with the phenylalanine, and has 13 residues. Here the CDR3 DNA is all that survives: 39 bases in frame from base 1. The V end loses 3 bases and the J end loses 1 base, and a stretch of 7 bases separates them.

The input for sequencing was peripheral blood, taken on day 0 of AZD1222 vaccination. The sequence links TRBV12-3 or TRBV12-4 to TRBJ2-7; a tentative D match to TRBD1 spans 5 bases. This receptor was taken from an adult in good health. The DNA sequence reads TGTGCCAGCAGTTTCAGACAGTCCTACGAGCAGTACTTC. It is translated as CASSFRQSYEQYF.